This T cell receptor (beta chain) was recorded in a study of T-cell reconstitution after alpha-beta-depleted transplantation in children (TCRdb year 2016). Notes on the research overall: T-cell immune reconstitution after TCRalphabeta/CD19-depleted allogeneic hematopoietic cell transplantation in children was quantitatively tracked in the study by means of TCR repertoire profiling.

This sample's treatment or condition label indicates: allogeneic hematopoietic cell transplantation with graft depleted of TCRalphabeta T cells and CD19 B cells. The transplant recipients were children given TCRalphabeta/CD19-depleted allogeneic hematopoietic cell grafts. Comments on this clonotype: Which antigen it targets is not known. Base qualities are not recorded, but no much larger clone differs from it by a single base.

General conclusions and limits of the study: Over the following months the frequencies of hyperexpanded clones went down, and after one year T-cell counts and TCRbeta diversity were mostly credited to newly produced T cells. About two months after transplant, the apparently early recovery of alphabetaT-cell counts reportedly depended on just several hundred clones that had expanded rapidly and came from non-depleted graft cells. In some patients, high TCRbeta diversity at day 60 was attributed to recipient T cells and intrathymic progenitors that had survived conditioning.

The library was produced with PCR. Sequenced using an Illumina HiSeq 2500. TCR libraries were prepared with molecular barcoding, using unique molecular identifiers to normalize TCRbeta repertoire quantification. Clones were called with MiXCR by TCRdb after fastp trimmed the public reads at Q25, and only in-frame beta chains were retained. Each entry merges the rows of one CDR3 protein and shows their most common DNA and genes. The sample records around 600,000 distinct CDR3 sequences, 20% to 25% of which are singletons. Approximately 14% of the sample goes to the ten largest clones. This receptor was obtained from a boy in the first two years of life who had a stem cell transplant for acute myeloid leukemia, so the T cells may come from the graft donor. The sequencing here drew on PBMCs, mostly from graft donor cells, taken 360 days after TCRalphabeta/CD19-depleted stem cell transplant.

The bases read TGTGCCAGCATGGCCGGGGGGACCACGAATGAGCAGTTCTTC. It specifies CASMAGGTTNEQFF. This chain is built from TRBV6-1 and TRBJ2-1; the junction holds 7 bases that match TRBD2. Reading the germline V gene gives CDR1 MNHNS and CDR2 SASEGT. Including the terminal cysteine and phenylalanine, the CDR3 comprises 14 residues. Just the 42-base CDR3 DNA is kept, in frame starting at base 1. Germline trimming: 7 bases from V, 7 bases from J; junction bases outside gene matches: 10.